This is a list of T cell receptor beta chains from one sample in a study of T cells after posttransplantation cyclophosphamide. Libraries were prepared by immunoSEQ multiplex PCR; TCRdb keeps only in-frame clonotypes and omits some of them. The sample shows tens of thousands of clones, none of them appearing just once. The sequencing sample was made of PBMCs. These receptors all come from a woman between 50 and 59 years old in good health and a related stem cell transplant donor. Each CDR3 is given with its conserved first and last residue. Fields, in order: clone size, J gene, V gene, D gene, CDR3 protein, CDR3 DNA. D genes are given only for firm matches. Clone size is given for some rows only: seen once, a few or many times, or a class if the clone is expanded.

NA TRBJ1-2 TRBV5-6 TRBD1 CASSFRQGATAGGYTF TGTGCCAGCAGCTTCAGACAGGGGGCGACCGCGGGTGGCTACACCTTC
few TRBJ1-6 TRBV5-1 NA CASSPGQHNSPLHF TGCGCCAGCAGCCCCGGACAACATAATTCACCCCTCCACTTT
few TRBJ2-3 TRBV6-6 TRBD1 CASRRTGGSTDTQYF TGTGCCAGCAGACGGACAGGGGGAAGCACAGATACGCAGTATTTT
NA TRBJ1-2 TRBV19 NA CASSIDLDSPNYGYTF TGTGCCAGTAGTATAGATCTGGACAGCCCTAACTATGGCTACACCTTC
many TRBJ2-1 TRBV18 TRBD2 CASSPGLAAYNEQFF TGTGCCAGCTCACCGGGACTAGCGGCCTACAATGAGCAGTTCTTC
many TRBJ2-2 TRBV7-2 NA CASSSRSLTGELFF TGTGCCAGCAGCTCTCGGTCTCTTACCGGGGAGCTGTTTTTT
many TRBJ1-5 TRBV6-6 TRBD1 CASSFAQGRAQPQHF TGTGCCAGCAGTTTCGCACAGGGGCGGGCTCAGCCCCAGCATTTT
many TRBJ2-2 TRBV7-2 TRBD2 CASSFLSGSGELFF TGTGCCAGCAGCTTCCTCAGCGGGAGCGGGGAGCTGTTTTTT
many TRBJ1-1 TRBV4-1 NA CASSQGAGLNTEAFF TGCGCCAGCAGCCAAGGGGCAGGATTGAACACTGAAGCTTTCTTT
many TRBJ1-1 TRBV6-2/TRBV6-3 TRBD1 CASRTDRGGSEAFF TGTGCCAGCAGAACAGACAGGGGAGGGTCTGAAGCTTTCTTT
few TRBJ2-5 TRBV5-8 NA CASRNREIVTQYF TGTGCCAGCAGAAACAGGGAGATAGTGACCCAGTACTTC
many TRBJ2-1 TRBV18 TRBD2 CASSRGSPYNEQFF TGTGCCAGCTCACGCGGGAGTCCCTACAATGAGCAGTTCTTC
many TRBJ2-3 TRBV7-3 TRBD2 CASSTRLAGVSDTQYF TGTGCCAGCAGCACCAGACTAGCGGGAGTCTCAGATACGCAGTATTTT
many TRBJ2-5 TRBV5-4 NA CASSLRQAQETQYF TGTGCCAGCAGCTTGAGGCAGGCCCAAGAGACCCAGTACTTC
many TRBJ2-4 TRBV18 TRBD1 CASSPYDRGAKNIQYF TGTGCCAGCTCACCATACGACAGGGGAGCCAAAAACATTCAGTACTTC
NA TRBJ2-7 TRBV11-3 NA CASSLGGRHEQYF TGTGCCAGCAGCCTCGGGGGACGGCACGAGCAGTACTTC
many TRBJ2-1 TRBV6-2/TRBV6-3 TRBD2 CASTDLASGRAYNEQFF TGTGCCAGCACCGACTTGGCTAGCGGGAGGGCCTACAATGAGCAGTTCTTC
many TRBJ1-5 TRBV6-5 TRBD1 CASSSMDRGNQPQHF TGTGCCAGCAGCTCTATGGACAGGGGAAATCAGCCCCAGCATTTT
many TRBJ2-7 TRBV28 TRBD2 CASRTSGSHEQYF TGTGCCAGTCGGACTAGCGGGAGTCATGAGCAGTACTTC
few TRBJ1-1 TRBV2 NA CASRTDYNTEAFF TGTGCCAGCAGGACCGACTACAACACTGAAGCTTTCTTT
many TRBJ1-2 TRBV6-5 TRBD1 CASSQGTGGGYTF TGTGCCAGCAGCCAAGGGACAGGGGGTGGCTACACCTTC
many TRBJ2-3 TRBV7-8 NA CASMRLSDTQYF TGTGCCAGCATGAGACTATCAGATACGCAGTATTTT
few TRBJ1-4 TRBV6-1 NA CASSEDRVREKLFF TGTGCCAGCAGTGAAGACAGGGTCCGTGAAAAACTGTTTTTT
many TRBJ2-3 TRBV4-1 TRBD1 CASSRVAGQGRTDTQYF TGCGCCAGCAGCCGAGTAGCTGGACAGGGAAGGACAGATACGCAGTATTTT